These 21 T cell receptor beta chains share one sample of origin, sequenced in a study of cytomegalovirus exposure and HLA in healthy donors. The PCR contained 60 Vbeta and 13 Jbeta primers. The table came from immunoSEQ multiplex PCR; TCRdb's copy has only in-frame clones and leaves some out. The table includes some 100,000 clones, approximately 71% detected once. Sample: PBMCs. Receptors were obtained from a woman younger than 30 in good health and CMV-seropositive.

This clone appeared a few times. The rearrangement links TRBV18 to TRBJ1-4, with D unclear. CDR1 is KGHSH, CDR2 LQKENI, per germline. This CDR3 comprises 14 residues. The V gene lost 4 bases and the J gene lost 7 bases, with 13 bases spanning the gap. The CDR3 reads CASSRQTSSEKLFF. The CDR3 bases are TGTGCCAGCTCACGACAAACCTCTTCTGAAAAACTGTTTTTT.

The V and J genes are TRBV28 and TRBJ1-5; 7 bases agree with TRBD1. Germline V gene lookup returns CDR1 MDHEN and CDR2 SYDVKM. The J segment lost 3 bases and the V segment lost 5 bases, leaving 4 bases of the junction unmatched. This CDR3 is built from 14 residues. The CDR3 nucleotides are TGTGCCAGCAGTCCGACAGGGAACAATCAGCCCCAGCATTTT. Translated, it gives CASSPTGNNQPQHF.

This sequence joins TRBV7-6 and TRBJ2-5; TRBD2 matches 10 bases. V dropped 5 bases and J dropped 6; count of bases not matched to a gene: 9. From germline, CDR1 is SGHVS and CDR2 FNYEAQ. The CDR3 runs to 15 residues. For the CDR3, the DNA is TGTGCCAGCAGCGGAGCCCTAGCGGGAGCACAGACCCAGTACTTC. This encodes CASSGALAGAQTQYF. The complete variable domain, with remaining parts taken from reference TRBV7-6 and TRBJ2-5, reads GAGVSQSPRYKVTKRGQDVALRCDPISGHVSLYWYRQALGQGPEFLTYFNYEAQQDKSGLPNDRFSAERPEGSISTLTIQRTEQRDSAMYRCASSGALAGAQTQYFGPGTRLLVL.

This chain connects TRBV5-3 to TRBJ1-2; no firm D call. TRBV5-3 is an ORF, with its function uncertain. The CDR3 spans 11 residues. Trimming took 7 bases from V and 8 from J, leaving 12 bases between them. CDR3 nucleotides: TGTGCCAGAGAGCTCCCGGGGGGCTACACCTTC. As protein: CARELPGGYTF.

J is TRBJ1-2 and V is TRBV5-1, with 7 bases lining up with TRBD1. This CDR3 comprises 13 residues. Germline CDR1 SGHRS, CDR2 YFSETQ. Trimming took 0 bases from V and 5 from J; bases not matched to a gene: 1. The CDR3 DNA sequence: TGCGCCAGCAGCTTGGCGGACAGGTATGGCTACACCTTC. It is translated as CASSLADRYGYTF.

This chain connects TRBV28 to TRBJ1-5, with D possibly TRBD1 on 5 matching bases. This CDR3 has 13 amino acids. Germline CDR1 MDHEN, CDR2 SYDVKM. V dropped 11 bases and J dropped 6 bases, with 17 bases sitting between them. The CDR3 DNA reads TGTGCCTCCAGGGTGCACGGGAGTCAGCCCCAGCATTTT. It yields the protein CASRVHGSQPQHF.

The chain recombines TRBV2 with TRBJ1-2, with 9 bases fitting TRBD1. The CDR3 extends over 16 amino acids. CDR1 and CDR2 from the germline V gene are SNHLY and FYNNEI. V lost 0 bases and J lost 8; bases outside the gene matches: 10. This chain's CDR3 is CASSEAEGDRVGGYTF. As DNA, the CDR3 is TGTGCCAGCAGTGAAGCGGAGGGGGACAGGGTCGGAGGCTACACCTTC.

This clone was seen a handful of times. The V and J genes are TRBV5-1 and TRBJ2-5; weak D call: TRBD2 (5 bases). V lost 1 base, J lost 1 base, and 8 bases lay in between. This CDR3 comprises 14 residues. Germline V CDR1 and CDR2: SGHRS, YFSETQ. CDR3 in amino acids: CASSLSGFQETQYF. In nucleotides, the CDR3 is TGCGCCAGCAGCTTGAGCGGATTCCAAGAGACCCAGTACTTC.

In its sample, this clone was seen a few times. V is TRBV7-2 and J is TRBJ2-1; TRBD2 might be the D (5 bases). Trimming shortened V by 0 bases and J by 5 bases, and 5 bases separated the two germline ends. The CDR3 runs to 13 residues. From germline, CDR1 is SGHTA and CDR2 FQGNSA. Here the CDR3 DNA reads TGTGCCAGCAGCTTAGCGCGGGACAATGAGCAGTTCTTC. It codes for CASSLARDNEQFF.

This rearrangement joins TRBV5-5 to TRBJ2-4, with 8 bases identical to TRBD1. Germline CDR1 SGHKS, CDR2 YYEKEE (reference sequence). Trimming took 6 bases from V and 3 from J; bases not matched to a gene: 17. CDR3 length: 18 amino acids. The CDR3 loop reads CASTPLREDRVVKNIQYF. CDR3 nucleotides: TGTGCCAGCACACCCCTACGAGAGGACAGGGTTGTCAAAAACATTCAGTACTTC.

The chain recombines TRBV7-8 with TRBJ1-3; D unclear. From germline, CDR1 is SGHVS and CDR2 FQNEAQ. This CDR3 has 14 amino acids. The V end was cut by 9 bases, the J end by 0 bases, with 12 bases between. The CDR3 DNA is TGTGCCAGTTCTAACCGGAGCTCTGGAAACACCATATATTTT. Its protein product is CASSNRSSGNTIYF. Complete variable domain (other parts from reference TRBV7-8 and TRBJ1-3): GAGVSQSPRYKVAKRGQDVALRCDPISGHVSLFWYQQALGQGPEFLTYFQNEAQLDKSGLPSDRFFAERPEGSVSTLKIQRTQQEDSAVYLCASSNRSSGNTIYFGEGSWLTVV.

A few counts support this clone. The chain couples TRBV28 to TRBJ2-5; 7 bases fit TRBD1. The CDR3 has 17 amino acids. Losses at the gene ends were 6 bases for V and 0 bases for J; bases not matched to a gene: 13. Germline V lookup: CDR1 MDHEN, CDR2 SYDVKM. As DNA, the CDR3 is TGTGCCAGCAGCTCTTTGAGGGACAGTTCGTACCAAGAGACCCAGTACTTC. Its protein is CASSSLRDSSYQETQYF.

This chain links TRBV2 with TRBJ2-5; perhaps TRBD2 as D (5 bases). V dropped 2 bases and J dropped 4 bases, with 11 bases sitting between them. The CDR3 has 14 residues. Germline assignment: CDR1 SNHLY and CDR2 FYNNEI. CDR3 protein: CASSERLRGETQYF. CDR3 in DNA: TGTGCCAGCAGTGAACGGCTCCGGGGAGAGACCCAGTACTTC.

This clone has more than one count but fewer than ten. V and J are TRBV6-6 and TRBJ2-2, with 9 bases fitting TRBD1. The germline gives CDR1 MNHNY, CDR2 SVGAGI (reference sequence). The CDR3 contains 16 residues. V shed 6 bases and J 6 bases; nucleotides not matched to a gene: 11. The CDR3, as DNA: TGTGCCAGCAGGGACCGGGACAGGGAGTTTCCCGGGGAGCTGTTTTTT. Protein product: CASRDRDREFPGELFF.

The chain carries TRBV27 and TRBJ2-2; 9 nucleotides agree with TRBD1. The germline gives CDR1 MNHEY, CDR2 SMNVEV (reference sequence). This CDR3 region has 15 residues. Trimming took 5 bases from V and 13 from J; bases not matched to a gene: 14. DNA for the CDR3: TGTGCCAGCAGTCCGCCGTCCACAGGGGGCAAGAGGCTGTTTTTT. Translating it yields CASSPPSTGGKRLFF.

The CDR3 reads CASSIGTGVLITEAFF. The CDR3 bases are TGTGCCAGTAGCATCGGGACAGGGGTCTTGATCACTGAAGCTTTCTTT. The chain joins TRBV19 to TRBJ1-1; TRBD1 aligns across 10 bases. Trimming took 6 bases from V and 4 from J; bases not matched to a gene: 11. CDR1 LNHDA and CDR2 SQIVND come from the germline V gene (reference sequence). The CDR3 is 16 amino acids.

This chain joins TRBV27 and TRBJ2-7; D unclear. This CDR3 is built from 11 residues. From germline, CDR1 is MNHEY and CDR2 SMNVEV (reference sequence). V was pared by 7 bases and J by 0 bases, with 4 bases between. The CDR3 is CASKSSYEQYF. Here the CDR3 DNA reads TGTGCCAGCAAGAGCTCCTACGAGCAGTACTTC.

This clone was counted a few times. The chain carries TRBV7-9 and TRBJ1-1, with no clear D. V lost 3 bases to trimming and J lost 2 bases, with 7 bases between them. The V gene's germline CDR1 is SEHNR and CDR2 FQNEAQ (reference sequence). The CDR3 loop spans 13 amino acids. CDR3 in amino acids: CASSFSSNTEAFF. CDR3 sequence (DNA): TGTGCCAGCAGCTTTTCGAGCAACACTGAAGCTTTCTTT.

The chain is built from TRBV4-3 and TRBJ1-2, with D maybe TRBD1 (5 bases). The length of the CDR3 is 15 residues. The V end was cut by 0 bases, the J end by 9 bases, with 17 bases between. Germline loops: CDR1 LGHNA, CDR2 YSLEER. The CDR3 nucleotides read TGCGCCAGCAGCCAAGATAGCGGGGCAGGGCGACGCTACACCTTC. Translation gives CASSQDSGAGRRYTF.

The chain uses TRBV6-6 and TRBJ2-1, with D uncertain. The CDR3 loop spans 12 amino acids. Trimming stripped 0 bases from V and 10 bases from J, with 7 bases between. Germline assignment: CDR1 MNHNY and CDR2 SVGAGI (reference sequence). This chain's CDR3 is CASSYSGREQFF. The CDR3 coding sequence is TGTGCCAGCAGTTACTCCGGCAGGGAGCAGTTCTTC.

V usage is TRBV6-1 and J usage is TRBJ2-3; D ambiguous. Germline CDR1 is MNHNS and CDR2 is SASEGT. The CDR3 contains 16 residues. Trimming removed 0 bases at V and 3 bases at J, with 13 bases between. The DNA for the CDR3 is TGTGCCAGCAGTGAAGCCATTAGCTGGAGAACAGATACGCAGTATTTT. Amino acids: CASSEAISWRTDTQYF.